This is a list of T cell receptor beta chains from one sample in a study of T cell changes during pregnancy in multiple sclerosis. Libraries were prepared by immunoSEQ multiplex PCR; TCRdb keeps only in-frame clonotypes and omits some of them. Of around 70,000 clones in the sample, 80% to 95% were seen once. The starting material was peripheral blood, obtained after pregnancy. The receptors were sampled from a female donor in good health, enrolled as a control in a pregnancy study. CDR3s include the opening cysteine and the closing phenylalanine or tryptophan. Each record gives: V gene, D gene, J gene, clone size, CDR3 DNA, CDR3 protein. D genes are given only for firm matches. Some rows have no size entry. The others give once, few or many, or a class for an expanded clone.

V gene: TRBV10-3; D gene: .; J gene: TRBJ1-4; clone size: .; CDR3 DNA: TGTGCCATCAGTGAGGTAGACGGAACGGGGGAAAAACTGTTTTTT; CDR3 protein: CAISEVDGTGEKLFF
V gene: TRBV29-1; D gene: .; J gene: TRBJ2-7; clone size: .; CDR3 DNA: TGCAGCGTGAAGGAGCACGAGCAGTACTTC; CDR3 protein: CSVKEHEQYF
V gene: TRBV6-4; D gene: .; J gene: TRBJ2-7; clone size: .; CDR3 DNA: TGTGCCAGCAGTGAGGACACTAACTCCTACGAGCAGTACTTC; CDR3 protein: CASSEDTNSYEQYF
V gene: TRBV18; D gene: TRBD1; J gene: TRBJ1-1; clone size: .; CDR3 DNA: TGTGCCAGCTCACCGATTCAGGGGGCGAGGGACACTGAAGCTTTCTTT; CDR3 protein: CASSPIQGARDTEAFF
V gene: TRBV19; D gene: TRBD2; J gene: TRBJ2-1; clone size: few; CDR3 DNA: TGTGCCAGCGGTCTAGCGGGGCTGGGGCAGTTCTTC; CDR3 protein: CASGLAGLGQFF
V gene: TRBV19; D gene: .; J gene: TRBJ1-3; clone size: .; CDR3 DNA: TGTGCCAGTAGTATCTGGCGAAACACCATATATTTT; CDR3 protein: CASSIWRNTIYF
V gene: TRBV5-4; D gene: TRBD1; J gene: TRBJ1-2; clone size: .; CDR3 DNA: TGTGCCAGCAGCCCCCCCCCGGGACAGGGAAACTATGGCTACACCTTC; CDR3 protein: CASSPPPGQGNYGYTF
V gene: TRBV11-2; D gene: .; J gene: TRBJ2-7; clone size: .; CDR3 DNA: TGTGCCAGCAGCCTTATTAGGACTTACTCCTACGAGCAGTACTTC; CDR3 protein: CASSLIRTYSYEQYF
V gene: TRBV28; D gene: .; J gene: TRBJ1-2; clone size: .; CDR3 DNA: TGTGCCAGCAGTTTGTCGCAGGCCCCCGGGGGGAACTATGGCTACACCTTC; CDR3 protein: CASSLSQAPGGNYGYTF
V gene: TRBV7-8; D gene: .; J gene: TRBJ2-2; clone size: .; CDR3 DNA: TGTGCCACCCCCGGGGGAGTGGGGGTCGGGGAGCTGTTTTTT; CDR3 protein: CATPGGVGVGELFF
V gene: TRBV7-9; D gene: .; J gene: TRBJ2-7; clone size: .; CDR3 DNA: TGTGCCAGCAGCTTAGTTCTCAGGGACTACGAGCAGTACTTC; CDR3 protein: CASSLVLRDYEQYF
V gene: TRBV18; D gene: .; J gene: TRBJ1-5; clone size: .; CDR3 DNA: TGTGCCAGCTCACCCGGGGGTCCTTATAGCAATCAGCCCCAGCATTTT; CDR3 protein: CASSPGGPYSNQPQHF
V gene: TRBV6-1; D gene: .; J gene: TRBJ2-3; clone size: .; CDR3 DNA: TGTGCCAGCAGTTCACGGACAGATTCCACAGATACGCAGTATTTT; CDR3 protein: CASSSRTDSTDTQYF
V gene: TRBV27; D gene: .; J gene: TRBJ1-5; clone size: .; CDR3 DNA: TGTGCCAGCGGGGACGGAGGGAATCAGCCCCAGCATTTT; CDR3 protein: CASGDGGNQPQHF
V gene: TRBV19; D gene: .; J gene: TRBJ2-7; clone size: .; CDR3 DNA: TGTGCCAGTAGCGCCCCAGGTAGTTCCTACGAGCAGTACTTC; CDR3 protein: CASSAPGSSYEQYF
V gene: TRBV7-3; D gene: .; J gene: TRBJ2-5; clone size: .; CDR3 DNA: TGTGCCAGCAGCCTCAGGGGAGGGAAAGAGACCCAGTACTTC; CDR3 protein: CASSLRGGKETQYF
V gene: TRBV5-6; D gene: .; J gene: TRBJ2-7; clone size: .; CDR3 DNA: TGTGCCAGCAGCTTGACAGGGAGCTACGAGCAGTACTTC; CDR3 protein: CASSLTGSYEQYF
V gene: TRBV4-1; D gene: .; J gene: TRBJ2-2; clone size: .; CDR3 DNA: TGCGCCAGCAGCCAAGCCAGCACCGGGGAGCTGTTTTTT; CDR3 protein: CASSQASTGELFF
V gene: TRBV28; D gene: TRBD2; J gene: TRBJ2-1; clone size: .; CDR3 DNA: TGTGCCAGCAGAGAACAAGGACTAGCGGGAACGCATGAGCAGTTCTTC; CDR3 protein: CASREQGLAGTHEQFF
V gene: TRBV19; D gene: .; J gene: TRBJ2-7; clone size: .; CDR3 DNA: TGTGCCAGTAGGCCTGGTGGACAAGGCTACGAGCAGTACTTC; CDR3 protein: CASRPGGQGYEQYF
V gene: TRBV29-1; D gene: .; J gene: TRBJ2-1; clone size: .; CDR3 DNA: TGCAGCGTTGATAAGACAATTAACAATGAGCAGTTCTTC; CDR3 protein: CSVDKTINNEQFF
V gene: TRBV6-5; D gene: .; J gene: TRBJ1-6; clone size: .; CDR3 DNA: TGTGCCAGCAGTTACTCGCGATCACCCCTCCACTTT; CDR3 protein: CASSYSRSPLHF
V gene: TRBV7-9; D gene: TRBD2; J gene: TRBJ2-3; clone size: .; CDR3 DNA: TGTGCCAGCAGCTTGACAACGCTAGCGGGGTTCATAGATACGCAGTATTTT; CDR3 protein: CASSLTTLAGFIDTQYF
V gene: TRBV5-1; D gene: TRBD2; J gene: TRBJ2-1; clone size: .; CDR3 DNA: TGCGCCAGCAGCTTGGAGCGGGAACCCTACAATGAGCAGTTCTTC; CDR3 protein: CASSLEREPYNEQFF
V gene: TRBV11-2; D gene: .; J gene: TRBJ1-1; clone size: .; CDR3 DNA: TGTGCCAGCAGCTTAGTAATTGAGACTGAAGCTTTCTTT; CDR3 protein: CASSLVIETEAFF
V gene: TRBV4-1; D gene: .; J gene: TRBJ2-5; clone size: .; CDR3 DNA: TGCGCCAGCAGCCCCCGCTCTTTCCTAGCTCTGGAGACCCAGTACTTC; CDR3 protein: CASSPRSFLALETQYF
V gene: TRBV6-5; D gene: TRBD1; J gene: TRBJ2-7; clone size: .; CDR3 DNA: TGTGCCAGCAGTTCCCCGGGACAGATATATTACTTC; CDR3 protein: CASSSPGQIYYF
V gene: TRBV28; D gene: TRBD1; J gene: TRBJ1-2; clone size: .; CDR3 DNA: TGTGCCAACTGGTCCGGGACAGGGGGCGCGGGTGGCTACACCTTC; CDR3 protein: CANWSGTGGAGGYTF
V gene: TRBV9; D gene: TRBD1; J gene: TRBJ2-1; clone size: .; CDR3 DNA: TGTGCCAGCAGCGAGAGGGGACAGGGGGACAATGAGCAGTTCTTC; CDR3 protein: CASSERGQGDNEQFF
V gene: TRBV5-1; D gene: .; J gene: TRBJ2-7; clone size: .; CDR3 DNA: TGCGCCAGCAGCTTGGACTCATTATACGAGCAGTACTTC; CDR3 protein: CASSLDSLYEQYF
V gene: TRBV9; D gene: .; J gene: TRBJ1-2; clone size: .; CDR3 DNA: TGTGCCAGCAGCCCCGGACGGGGTGGCTATGGCTACACCTTC; CDR3 protein: CASSPGRGGYGYTF
V gene: TRBV6-1; D gene: .; J gene: TRBJ2-7; clone size: .; CDR3 DNA: TGTGCCAGCAGTAAAAAAGGGGACTCCTACGAGCAGTACTTC; CDR3 protein: CASSKKGDSYEQYF